Here is one T cell receptor beta chain with its context. What this receptor recognizes is not known. No qualities accompany the bases; no much larger clone lies one base away. From the germline V gene, CDR1 is MGHRA and CDR2 is YSYEKL. The junction shows trimming of 4 bases on V and 1 base on J, plus 13 bases between the germline ends. The CDR3 holds 16 amino acids from the cysteine to the phenylalanine. Only the CDR3 region is kept as DNA, spanning 48 bases read in frame from base 1. This sample was taken from a study of OX40 agonist ivuxolimab in advanced cancers. Concerning the study at large: Ivuxolimab was an agonistic, fully human IgG2 monoclonal antibody directed against OX40 (CD134), a costimulatory receptor. Intravenous ivuxolimab was administered to patients every 2 weeks at six dose levels: 0.01, 0.1, 0.3, 1.5, 3 and 10 mg/kg. Of the approximately 50 dose-escalation patients, hepatocellular carcinoma was present in about 20, melanoma in approximately 15, renal cell carcinoma in 9 and head and neck cancer in 9. The dose-escalation cohort was about 83% male with a mean age of approximately 60 years, ranging from about 20 to 80. Patients were allowed to have had prior anti-PD-1, anti-PD-L1 or anti-CTLA-4 therapy, and 30% to 40% of the dose-escalation patients had previously received checkpoint inhibitors. Partial responses were achieved by three dose-escalation patients, of whom one had hepatocellular carcinoma and two had cutaneous melanoma. The purpose of peripheral TCRbeta sequencing was to test whether ivuxolimab changed TCR sequence diversity and led to clonal T-cell expansion. The paper describes the monotherapy dose-escalation part (N ≈ 52 patients) of the phase I trial of ivuxolimab.

Patients with a history of autoimmune disease or receiving systemic immunosuppression were excluded from the trial. In every dose cohort, peripheral blood was drawn for TCR sequencing at baseline, cycle 4 day 1, and cycle 7 day 1. Samples came from an open-label, multicenter, first-in-human phase I dose-escalation trial of ivuxolimab. Adults with locally advanced or metastatic head and neck squamous cell, hepatocellular, melanoma or renal cell carcinoma were enrolled in the trial. CD4+ and CD8+ T cells were sorted separately from peripheral blood before TCR sequencing. The investigation overall reported the following: At doses of 0.1 to 3.0 mg/kg, clonal expansion of both CD4+ and CD8+ blood T cells was observed from baseline to week 6. The antigen specificity of the clonally expanded peripheral T cells was not determined. In the 0.1-3.0 mg/kg groups, partial responders had among the lowest normalized peripheral clonal expansion, particularly in CD8+ T cells. After ivuxolimab, CD8+ T cells had more expanded clones than CD4+ T cells on average. Low levels of normalized T-cell clonal expansion were also shown by some nonresponding patients.

Genomic DNA was isolated from the sorted cells so that the TCRbeta CDR3 region could be sequenced. The immunoSEQ Assay was used for sequencing of TCRbeta CDR3 regions. In TCRdb, the immuneACCESS table is reduced to in-frame sequences with V and J assigned. These tables do not hold every clone; where another copy was compared, an unresolved V gene accounts for under half, and the others remain unexplained. Counted in this sample were about 78,000 clones; about 91% of them appeared once. The biggest ten clones account for around 2.8% of the sample. The input for sequencing was CD4+ or CD8+ T cells sorted from blood, taken in a trial of the OX40 agonist ivuxolimab. The rearranged segments are TRBV4-1 and TRBJ2-2; 5 matching bases give a weak D call of TRBD2. The clonotype was recovered from an adult with an advanced solid tumor such as melanoma, head and neck, liver or kidney cancer. The nucleotide sequence is TGCGCCAGCAGCCCGAGGGTAGCGATGAACACCGGGGAGCTGTTTTTT. This gives the protein CASSPRVAMNTGELFF.